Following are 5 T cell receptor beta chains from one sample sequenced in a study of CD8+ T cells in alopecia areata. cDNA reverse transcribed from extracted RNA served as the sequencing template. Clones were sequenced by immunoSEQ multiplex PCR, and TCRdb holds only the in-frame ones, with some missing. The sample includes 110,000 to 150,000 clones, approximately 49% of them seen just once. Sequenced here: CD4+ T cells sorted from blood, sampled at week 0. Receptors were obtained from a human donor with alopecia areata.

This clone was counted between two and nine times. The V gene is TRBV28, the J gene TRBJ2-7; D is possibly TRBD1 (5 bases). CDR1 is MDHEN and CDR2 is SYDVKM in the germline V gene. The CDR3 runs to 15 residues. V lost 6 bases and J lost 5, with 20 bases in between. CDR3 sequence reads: CASRPPGQGIHEQYF. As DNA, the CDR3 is TGTGCCAGCAGACCCCCCGGGCAGGGTATCCACGAGCAGTACTTC.

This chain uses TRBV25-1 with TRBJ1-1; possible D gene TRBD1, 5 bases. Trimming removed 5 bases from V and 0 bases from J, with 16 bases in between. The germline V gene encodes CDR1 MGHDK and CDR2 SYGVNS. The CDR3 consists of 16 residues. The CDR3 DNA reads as TGTGCCAGCAGTCCCTGGGACTTTTCTCTGAACACTGAAGCTTTCTTT. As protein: CASSPWDFSLNTEAFF.

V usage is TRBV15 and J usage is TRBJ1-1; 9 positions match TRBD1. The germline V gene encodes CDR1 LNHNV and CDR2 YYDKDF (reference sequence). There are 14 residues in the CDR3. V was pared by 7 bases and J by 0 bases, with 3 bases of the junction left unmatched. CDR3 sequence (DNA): TGTGCCACCATGGGGACAGGGTTGAACACTGAAGCTTTCTTT. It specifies CATMGTGLNTEAFF.

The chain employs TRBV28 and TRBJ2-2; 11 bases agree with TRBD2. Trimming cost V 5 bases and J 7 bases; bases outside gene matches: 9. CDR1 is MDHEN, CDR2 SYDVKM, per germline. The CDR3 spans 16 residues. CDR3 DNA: TGTGCCAGCAGTGGGCCGGGACTAGCGGTAGGCGGGGAGCTGTTTTTT. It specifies CASSGPGLAVGGELFF. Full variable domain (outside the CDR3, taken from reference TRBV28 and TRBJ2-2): DVKVTQSSRYLVKRTGEKVFLECVQDMDHENMFWYRQDPGLGLRLIYFSYDVKMKEKGDIPEGYSVSREKKERFSLILESASTNQTSMYLCASSGPGLAVGGELFFGEGSRLTVL.

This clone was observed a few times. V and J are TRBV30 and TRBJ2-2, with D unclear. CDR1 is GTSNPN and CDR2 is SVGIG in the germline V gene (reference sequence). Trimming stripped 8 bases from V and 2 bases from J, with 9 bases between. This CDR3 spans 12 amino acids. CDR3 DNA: TGTGCCAGGATGGGAAACACCGGGGAGCTGTTTTTT. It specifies CARMGNTGELFF.